This T cell receptor beta chain was obtained from a study of cytomegalovirus exposure and HLA in healthy donors listed by TCRdb under 2017. The study in broad terms: In an earlier analysis of some 610 of the donors, 250 to 300 Gb of sequence data and 95 million to 130 million unique TCR beta sequences from about 190 million T cells were reported. High-throughput TCR immunosequencing, statistical association of individual TCRs with disease status, and machine learning were combined to predict cytomegalovirus infection status. A later analysis re-analyzed previously published TCR beta repertoires from about 730 donors and added high-resolution HLA genotyping to study TCR occurrence patterns. Every repertoire in the discovery cohort had been generated on one and the same sequencing platform. In the later analysis, no new phenotypic data were used to find candidate immune exposures; instead, reliance was placed on TCR beta sequences and their occurrence across donors. Across 398 genotyped donors of the cohort, an average of roughly 250,000 unique TCR beta nucleotide sequences per donor were sequenced, and roughly 20% of those sequences were non-productive. An early release that covered some 640 HLA-typed donors contained about 300 gigabases of sequencing data and tens of millions of unique TCR sequences. Typing coverage differed by locus: A, B, C, DRB1 and DQB1 were typed in roughly 620-640 donors, DQA1 in 522, DPA1 in 600 to 610, and DPB1 in approximately 450. The study was designed to test whether signatures of past pathogen exposure could be identified by cataloging public T cell receptors. To decide whether each TCR beta V gene segment behaved as functional or pseudogenic, an earlier analysis of several hundred of the donors relied on high-throughput TCR beta sequencing. The T cell repertoires of 670 or so subjects were profiled by immunosequencing and related to cytomegalovirus serostatus. A separate validation cohort of more than 100 different subjects was used in addition to the 666-subject first cohort. In a later genetic analysis, genome-wide SNP genotypes for about three fifths of the roughly 670 donors were used, and that subset was treated as a discovery cohort. About five DR-DQ haplotypes were handled as single units for association and clustering, since linkage in the cohort was strong. Donor age, sex, ethnicity and CMV serostatus were compiled alongside the repertoire data. Of the 350 to 450 genotyped donors, about 84% fell in the genetic ancestry cluster associated with self-reported Caucasian donors. HLA typing covered class I and class II loci at four-digit resolution. General findings and caveats noted by the study authors: According to a later analysis, parvovirus B19, influenza, CMV and Epstein-Barr virus appeared linked to several top co-occurrence clusters. A cluster of highly shared sequence variants was judged likely to represent a technical artifact of the sequencing pipeline. The authors suggested that the approach could potentially be generalized to other disease states and immunological phenotypes. In vitro tests confirmed that three of the cytomegalovirus-associated TCR beta chains recognize cytomegalovirus antigens. The classifier was reported to diagnose cytomegalovirus status with high specificity and sensitivity in both the original cohort and the validation cohort. V-gene and J-gene trimming of TCR beta chains was associated with a missense DCLRE1C variant in a later genetic analysis, and the association was replicated in an independent cohort. Roughly uniform sequencing depth across donors was assumed in presence/absence analyses, although this assumption may not hold. The only immune exposure information available for the cohort was CMV serostatus. When HLA alleles, especially DR and DQ, strongly co-occurred, TCR associations were difficult to assign to individual alleles. Because the 87-base-pair reads could not distinguish some IMGT-functional V segments, including TRBV6-2 and TRBV6-3, those segments were excluded. In the study, 164 TCR beta chains were listed as associated with cytomegalovirus. The earlier analysis of about 600 of the donors excluded 15 to 20 rarely observed V segments, including chromosome 9 orphons, because counts were too low. In a later analysis, most CMV-associated TCR beta chains were found to appear HLA-restricted, with HLA associations seemingly driven largely by CMV exposure. In a later analysis, HLA-associated TCR beta chains showed more clonal expansion and lower generation probabilities than non-associated chains that were equally common. In this cohort, only TCR beta chains were sequenced, and detectable features were limited by the absence of alpha or paired-chain data. Broadly in line with IMGT annotations, most TCR beta V segments showed up in productive rearrangements about 87% or about 30% of the time in an earlier analysis of around 600 of the donors. A later analysis associated about 17,000 TCR beta sequences with specific HLA alleles at a false discovery rate of 0.05. Linkage disequilibrium might explain the correlated functional status among segregating V segments, but an unknown experimental factor could not be ruled out. In a later analysis, TCR association rates were found to vary across HLA loci, with the most associated TCRs seen for DRB1 alleles and the fewest for HLA-C alleles. Because HLA typing was unavailable for some donors at each locus, only the typed subset was used in association tests. Compared with the roughly 700-donor mean, donors in an Asian-associated ancestry cluster had fewer N-insertions in productive TCRs, according to a later genetic analysis. A further reported finding was that TCR beta sequences accurately predicted the HLA-A and HLA-B alleles for most subjects in the first cohort. Most TCR sequences were seen in very few donors, while some public TCRs were found in many individuals.

On this clone itself: Its antigen target is currently unknown. Nothing much larger sits one base from this clone, and base qualities are not available.

V and J are trimmed by 0 bases and 4 bases, and the gene matches miss 3 bases of the junction. CDR1 and CDR2, per the germline V gene, are SGDLS and YYNGEE. The CDR3 contains 15 residues, cysteine and phenylalanine counted. Only CDR3 DNA is held: 45 bases, read in frame from base 1. The library was built by means of the immunoSEQ multiplex PCR assay. The multiplex PCR relied on a mix of 60 forward primers for TCR Vbeta segments and 13 reverse primers for TCR Jbeta segments. Amplification of the CDR3 region of rearranged TCR beta genes was performed with a multiplex PCR assay on genomic DNA. On the Illumina HiSeq System, the amplified TCR beta libraries were sequenced as 87-base-pair reads. Under the source paper's analysis protocol: A later analysis counted tens of millions of unique TCR beta chains across the 690 or so repertoires, and around 12 million of these chains were shared by at least two donors. Raw reads were error-corrected and collapsed into unique sequences with a nearest-neighbor algorithm that merged closely related sequences to remove PCR and sequencing errors. To assign V, D and J gene segments, CDR3 sequences were aligned to IMGT reference sequences. For a sequence to be retained, at least a six-nucleotide match to both a V gene segment and a J gene segment was required. Rearrangements were called productive when the CDR3 lacked stop codons and stayed in frame with V and J; all others were non-productive. Following IMGT convention, CDR3 was defined as the stretch from the second conserved V-encoded cysteine to the conserved J-encoded phenylalanine. Sequences without an unambiguous match to a single V gene segment were excluded from the earlier analysis of about 600 of the donors. An earlier analysis of about 590 of the donors classified V segments as functional when productive rearrangements were above 56.7% and as segregating when the standard deviation between donors was above 5%. A statistical classification framework was built to diagnose cytomegalovirus status from the catalog of TCR beta chain sequences. In a later analysis, TCR nucleotide sequences were compared against IMGT/GENE-DB human TR gene sequences so that V and J genes could be assigned. Using the TCRdist pipeline, a later analysis assigned CDR3 sequences along with most-parsimonious VDJ recombination scenarios. In a later analysis, every TCR beta chain was defined by the combination of its CDR3 amino acid sequence and its V-gene family, and reads without a unique V-gene family were dropped. In a later analysis, 500 to 650 highly shared, low-generation-probability nucleotide sequences were removed to address suspected cross-contamination and a sequencing artifact. A later analysis calculated a clonal expansion index for each public chain from normalized within-repertoire ranks of inferred template counts. A later analysis computed generation probabilities with a VDJ recombination model fitted to out-of-frame rearrangements, and checked the results against IGoR. A later analysis scored TCR-TCR, TCR-HLA and TCR-CMV co-occurrence with hypergeometric tests, applying a repertoire-size bias correction to TCR pairs. A later analysis estimated false discovery rates by permuting HLA or CMV assignments 20 times. In a later analysis, co-occurring TCRs were grouped using DBSCAN, with TCRdist sequence similarity added in when clustering inside HLA-allele-positive subsets. Repertoires with fewer than 30,000 or more than 120,000 public chains were left out of co-occurrence clustering, as were a handful of repertoires with anomalous nucleotide sharing. The clones in this table, taken by TCRdb from immuneACCESS, are in-frame only. Not every clone is retained; where verified, under half of the shortfall comes from an unresolved V gene, and the cause of the rest is unknown. That table supplies the V and J calls and clone size; D and trimming were determined from the DNA. Here the sample has about 160,000 clones; 82% occur a single time. The top ten clonotypes cover about 1.6% of the sample.

The cohort consisted of fewer than 700 healthy bone marrow donors. All cohort members were sampled while nominally healthy, although unrecorded immune exposures were likely present. The donor tested CMV seropositive and was one of the 289 seropositive cohort members. A peripheral blood sample was collected from each donor, and TCR beta sequencing was performed on peripheral blood mononuclear cells. Genomic DNA extraction from the blood cell samples was performed with the Qiagen DNeasy Blood Extraction Kit. The clonotype comes from a girl under 18 in good health and CMV-seropositive. The specimen sequenced was PBMCs. Recombination joined TRBV9 with TRBJ2-2, with 7 bases in between that match TRBD1. The nucleotide sequence reads as follows: TGTGCCAGCAGCGTAGAACAGGGGATCACCGGGGAGCTGTTTTTT. It specifies CASSVEQGITGELFF.